These 28 T cell receptor beta chains were sequenced from one sample in a study of T cell repertoires in cytomegalovirus infection. Their antigens remain unidentified. Each CDR3 protein is one row after TCRdb ran MiXCR on the reads. The sample yields some 120,000 distinct CDR3 sequences, roughly a tenth seen once. The sample was PBMCs, sequenced either directly or after in vitro stimulation (not recorded which). The receptors here all came from a human donor in good health (CMV status not recorded). Some clones in this sample may be carry-over from other donors' samples.

As DNA, the CDR3 is TGTGCCAGTACCGACGCCAGGGGTAGTGACGAGCAGTACTTC. This gives the protein CASTDARGSDEQYF. The chain employs TRBV27 and TRBJ2-7, with D perhaps matching TRBD1 (6 bases). The CDR3 has 14 residues. Trimming pared 9 bases from V and 5 bases from J, leaving 20 bases between. Germline-derived CDR1 and CDR2 are MNHEY and SMNVEV (reference sequence).

This clonotype was seen many times. The V call is TRBV7-2, the J call TRBJ2-5; 10 positions agree with TRBD1. The V and J ends lost 5 bases and 1 base, in that order; junction bases with no gene match: 1. The CDR3 runs to 14 residues. Germline CDR1 and CDR2: SGHTA and FQGNSA. The CDR3 coding sequence is TGTGCCAGCAGCCGACAGGGGGCCCAAGAGACCCAGTACTTC. The encoded protein is CASSRQGAQETQYF.

The chain links TRBV20-1 to TRBJ1-5, with a possible D match to TRBD1 (6 bases). From germline, CDR1 is DFQATT and CDR2 SNEGSKA (reference sequence). V was pared by 1 base and J by 3 bases, with 16 bases between. The CDR3 is 16 residues long. The CDR3 spells CSARGFLQGSNQPQHF. The CDR3 DNA follows: TGCAGTGCTAGAGGCTTTTTACAGGGCTCCAATCAGCCCCAGCATTTT.

This clonotype was seen at least ten times. This rearrangement joins TRBV7-6 to TRBJ2-1; 10 nucleotides line up with TRBD2. From germline, CDR1 is SGHVS and CDR2 FNYEAQ. V trimming: 3 bases; J trimming: 4 bases; junction bases outside the gene matches: 18. CDR3 length: 20 residues. The CDR3 reads CASSFRGGAGGPFRYNEQFF. The CDR3 region has the DNA TGTGCCAGCAGCTTTAGGGGGGGAGCGGGAGGGCCTTTCCGTTACAATGAGCAGTTCTTC.

The V call is TRBV5-5, the J call TRBJ2-7; D uncertain. Germline CDR1 SGHKS, CDR2 YYEKEE (reference sequence). The CDR3 extends over 13 amino acids. V lost 1 base, J lost 2 bases, and 7 bases lay in between. The chain's CDR3 is CASSLRQTYEQYF. CDR3 coding DNA: TGTGCCAGCAGCTTGCGACAAACCTACGAGCAGTACTTC.

This clonotype occurred many times. This rearrangement joins TRBV6-2 or TRBV6-3 to TRBJ2-5, with 10 bases aligning to TRBD1. Germline CDR1 reads MNHEY; CDR2 reads SVGEGT. The trim removed 6 bases at V and 5 bases at J, leaving 9 bases unmatched. The CDR3 is 15 amino acids. CDR3 coding DNA: TGTGCCAGCAGACCCGGGACAGGGGAGACGGAGACCCAGTACTTC. It translates to CASRPGTGETETQYF.

This clonotype appeared many times. This chain joins TRBV12-3 or TRBV12-4 and TRBJ2-1, with 14 bases fitting TRBD2. The CDR3 covers 16 residues. The ends lost 7 bases at V and 8 bases at J; junction bases unmatched: 10. CDR3 loop: CASTAGTSGSIDEQFF. The CDR3 DNA is TGTGCCAGCACTGCTGGGACTAGCGGGAGTATCGATGAGCAGTTCTTC.

The sample holds a few counts of this clonotype. The CDR3 sequence: CATSRTGSGANVLTF. As DNA, the CDR3 is TGTGCCACCAGCAGAACAGGCTCTGGGGCCAACGTCCTGACTTTC. The V and J genes are TRBV15 and TRBJ2-6, with D perhaps matching TRBD1 (5 bases). The CDR3 runs 15 residues. CDR1 and CDR2 (germline): LNHNV, YYDKDF (reference sequence). Trimming shortened V by 2 bases and J by 0 bases, and 5 bases separated the two germline ends. Looking up the rest from reference TRBV15 and TRBJ2-6 gives the full variable domain: DAMVIQNPRYQVTQFGKPVTLSCSQTLNHNVMYWYQQKSSQAPKLLFHYYDKDFNNEADTPDNFQSRRPNTSFCFLDIRSPGLGDTAMYLCATSRTGSGANVLTFGAGSRLTVL.

This clonotype was observed many times. This chain joins TRBV7-9 and TRBJ2-3, with D possibly TRBD2 on 5 matching bases. Germline CDR1 is SEHNR and CDR2 is FQNEAQ (reference sequence). Trimming pared 5 bases from V and 6 bases from J, leaving 24 bases between. The CDR3 covers 17 residues. CDR3 DNA sequence: TGTGCCAGCAGCCCAGTTAGATGGTCTCCGCGAGGGGATACGCAGTATTTT. Encoded protein: CASSPVRWSPRGDTQYF.

This clonotype was counted a few times. The chain uses TRBV6-6 and TRBJ2-7; 7 bases map to TRBD2. From germline, CDR1 is MNHNY and CDR2 SVGAGI (reference sequence). V was clipped by 2 bases and J by 3 bases; unmatched bases: 10. CDR3 size: 16 residues. Here the CDR3 reads CASSYTQVGGGYEQYV. Written as DNA, the CDR3 is TGTGCCAGCAGTTACACCCAGGTGGGGGGGGGCTACGAGCAGTACGTC.

This clonotype was detected only a few times. The chain links TRBV19 to TRBJ1-1; tentatively, D is TRBD1 (5 bases). V was trimmed by 7 bases and J by 4 bases, leaving 13 bases between them. This CDR3 comprises 13 residues. The germline gives CDR1 LNHDA, CDR2 SQIVND (reference sequence). In DNA, the CDR3 is TGTGCCAGTATCGGCAGGGATAGCACTGAAGCTTTCTTT. Its translation is CASIGRDSTEAFF.

This clonotype was detected many times. The chain uses TRBV6-1 and TRBJ2-7; 12 bases are shared with TRBD2. CDR1 is MNHNS and CDR2 is SASEGT in the germline V gene. There are 15 residues in the CDR3. J gave up 6 bases and V 4 bases, and 7 bases lay outside the gene matches. As DNA, the CDR3 is TGTGCCAGCAGTGCCGGGACTAGCGGGCTATCCGAGCAGTACTTC. This translates into CASSAGTSGLSEQYF.

This clonotype was seen more than once but under ten times. The rearrangement uses TRBV3-1 and TRBJ2-7; D may be TRBD1 (5 bases). Trimming took 4 bases from V and 1 from J, leaving 14 bases between them. The CDR3 extends over 15 amino acids. Germline V gene sequence: CDR1 LGHDT, CDR2 YNNKEL (reference sequence). CDR3 in DNA: TGTGCCAGCAGCCCCCAGGGCGGTAGTTCCTACGAGCAGTACTTC. It translates to CASSPQGGSSYEQYF.

This sequence joins TRBV7-9 and TRBJ2-2; tentative D call: TRBD1 (5 bases). Deletions cut 1 base from V and 4 bases from J, with 10 bases between. CDR3 length equals 15 residues. Germline V CDR1 and CDR2: SEHNR, FQNEAQ (reference sequence). CDR3 DNA: TGTGCCAGCAGCTTAGACAGGTCCACCACCGGGGAGCTGTTTTTT. Its translation: CASSLDRSTTGELFF.

This clonotype was detected ten times or more. The gene calls are TRBV29-1 and TRBJ1-1; TRBD1 matches at 7 bases. The ends lost 2 bases at V and 5 bases at J; junction bases unmatched: 5. The CDR3 is 13 amino acids. CDR1 is SQVTM, CDR2 ANQGSEA, per germline. This chain's CDR3 is CSVETGVATEAFF. The CDR3 region has the DNA TGCAGCGTTGAAACAGGGGTGGCGACTGAAGCTTTCTTT. The variable domain in full, with the rest retrieved from reference TRBV29-1 and TRBJ1-1, is SAVISQKPSRDICQRGTSLTIQCQVDSQVTMMFWYRQQPGQSLTLIATANQGSEATYESGFVIDKFPISRPNLTFSTLTVSNMSPEDSSIYLCSVETGVATEAFFGQGTRLTVV.

The chain is built from TRBV12-3 or TRBV12-4 and TRBJ2-1, with D possibly TRBD2 on 5 matching bases. V was shortened by 6 bases and J by 6 bases, with 18 bases between the two germline ends. This CDR3 has 15 amino acids. The CDR3 spells CASSPRPAGGNEQFF. For the CDR3, the DNA is TGTGCCAGCAGCCCCCGGCCTGCGGGTGGCAATGAGCAGTTCTTC.

This clonotype was recorded at least ten times. The chain carries TRBV11-2 and TRBJ1-6; D not certain. Germline V gene lookup returns CDR1 SGHAT and CDR2 FQNNGV. The CDR3 sequence is 14 residues long. V dropped 0 bases and J dropped 9 bases, with 9 bases sitting between them. In DNA form, the CDR3 reads TGTGCCAGCAGCTTAGATCCGGGGATTTCACCCCTCCACTTT. Its translation is CASSLDPGISPLHF.

There are many counts of this clonotype. This CDR3 is CASSLSDSGADTQYF. The CDR3 region has the DNA TGTGCCAGCAGCTTAAGTGATAGCGGGGCGGATACGCAGTATTTT. The chain links TRBV7-8 to TRBJ2-3, with 8 bases lining up with TRBD2. The CDR3 contains 15 residues. Germline values: CDR1 SGHVS, CDR2 FQNEAQ. The J segment lost 6 bases and the V segment lost 2 bases, leaving 7 bases of the junction unmatched.

In its sample, this clonotype was seen a few times. The chain couples TRBV12-3 or TRBV12-4 to TRBJ2-6; D is undetermined. Trimming shortened V by 7 bases and J by 1 base, and 11 bases separated the two germline ends. The CDR3 totals 15 residues. CDR3 protein: CASTDWQSGANVLTF. The DNA of the CDR3 is TGTGCCAGCACCGACTGGCAGTCTGGGGCCAACGTCCTGACTTTC.

This clonotype was seen repeatedly, ten times or more. The genes are TRBV12-3 or TRBV12-4 and TRBJ1-1; perhaps TRBD1 as D (6 bases). V dropped 6 bases and J dropped 0 bases, with 11 bases sitting between them. This CDR3 region has 14 residues. The CDR3 reads CASRPGHLNTEAFF. Here the CDR3 DNA reads TGTGCCAGCAGACCGGGACATCTGAACACTGAAGCTTTCTTT.

This clonotype was found a few times. The CDR3 sequence: CASSIRDNEQFF. In DNA form, the CDR3 reads TGTGCCAGTAGTATCCGGGACAATGAGCAGTTCTTC. V gene TRBV19 combines with J gene TRBJ2-1; the D is unclear. The CDR3 totals 12 residues. Germline CDR1 reads LNHDA; CDR2 reads SQIVND (reference sequence). V lost 3 bases and J 5 bases, leaving 5 bases between the germline ends.

This clonotype was seen repeatedly, ten times or more. The chain is built from TRBV2 and TRBJ1-2; D unresolved. Trimming stripped 1 base from V and 4 bases from J, with 10 bases between. In germline, CDR1 is SNHLY, CDR2 FYNNEI. The CDR3 has 14 residues. The CDR3 protein is CASSEDGSVYGYTF. The DNA for the CDR3 is TGTGCCAGCAGTGAAGACGGCAGTGTCTATGGCTACACCTTC.

This rearrangement joins TRBV20-1 to TRBJ2-5, with TRBD2 identical over 9 bases. This CDR3 spans 13 amino acids. CDR1 and CDR2 (germline): DFQATT, SNEGSKA (reference sequence). With V trimmed by 3 bases and J by 4 bases, 3 bases remained unmatched. CDR3 sequence reads: CSASRAGGETQYF. CDR3 DNA: TGCAGTGCTAGCAGAGCGGGAGGAGAGACCCAGTACTTC.

The chain carries TRBV4-2 and TRBJ2-2, with D unclear. Trimming took 0 bases from V and 5 from J, leaving 7 bases between them. CDR1 and CDR2 (germline): LGHNA, YNFKEQ. CDR3 size: 14 residues. The CDR3: CASSQEARTGELFF. The DNA of the CDR3 is TGTGCCAGCAGCCAAGAGGCTCGGACCGGGGAGCTGTTTTTT.

This clonotype occurred many times. The chain uses TRBV4-3 and TRBJ2-1; 13 bases fit TRBD2. V lost 4 bases, J lost 6 bases, and 18 bases stayed unmatched. Per the germline V gene, CDR1 is LGHNA and CDR2 is YSLEER. The CDR3 runs to 20 residues. CDR3 DNA: TGCGCCAGCAGCCGAAATTCCGGGACTAGCGGGATCACCGGGGGCAATGAGCAGTTCTTC. Its protein product is CASSRNSGTSGITGGNEQFF.

The sample holds many counts of this clonotype. V gene TRBV7-2 combines with J gene TRBJ2-5; D gene unclear. CDR1 and CDR2 (germline): SGHTA, FQGNSA. This CDR3 has 13 residues. V shed 3 bases and J shed 5 bases, with 10 bases lying between them. This CDR3 is CASSFGVGETQYF. The CDR3 DNA reads as TGTGCCAGCAGCTTTGGGGTCGGGGAGACCCAGTACTTC. The full variable domain, completed using reference TRBV7-2 and TRBJ2-5, is GAGVSQSPSNKVTEKGKDVELRCDPISGHTALYWYRQSLGQGLEFLIYFQGNSAPDKSGLPSDRFSAERTGGSVSTLTIQRTQQEDSAVYLCASSFGVGETQYFGPGTRLLVL.

This clonotype has at least ten counts. The V and J genes are TRBV7-9 and TRBJ2-2; D uncertain. The CDR3 is 15 amino acids. Germline V gives CDR1 SEHNR, CDR2 FQNEAQ (reference sequence). V gave up 3 bases and J gave up 5 bases, with 13 bases separating them. CDR3 bases: TGTGCCAGCAGCTTTAGTCGACTTAAGACCGGGGAGCTGTTTTTT. It specifies CASSFSRLKTGELFF.

This clonotype appeared many times. The genes are TRBV5-1 and TRBJ1-2; TRBD1 might be the D (5 bases). Per the germline V gene, CDR1 is SGHRS and CDR2 is YFSETQ. The CDR3 runs 14 residues. V was shortened by 6 bases and J by 2 bases, with 14 bases between the two germline ends. The chain's CDR3 is CASNGQGENYGYTF. The DNA of the CDR3 is TGCGCCAGCAACGGACAAGGGGAAAACTATGGCTACACCTTC.